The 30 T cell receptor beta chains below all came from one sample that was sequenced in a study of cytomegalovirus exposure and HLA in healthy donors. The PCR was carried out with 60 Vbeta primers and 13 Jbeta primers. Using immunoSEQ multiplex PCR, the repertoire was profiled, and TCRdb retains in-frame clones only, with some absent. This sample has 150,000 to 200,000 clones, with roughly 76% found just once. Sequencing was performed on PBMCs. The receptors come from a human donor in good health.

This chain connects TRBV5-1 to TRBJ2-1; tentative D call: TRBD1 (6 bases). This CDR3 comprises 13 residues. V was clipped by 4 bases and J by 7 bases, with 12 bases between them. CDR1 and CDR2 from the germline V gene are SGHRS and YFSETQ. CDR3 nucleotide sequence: TGCGCCAGCAGCCTTCAGGGGTTTAATGAGCAGTTCTTC. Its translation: CASSLQGFNEQFF.

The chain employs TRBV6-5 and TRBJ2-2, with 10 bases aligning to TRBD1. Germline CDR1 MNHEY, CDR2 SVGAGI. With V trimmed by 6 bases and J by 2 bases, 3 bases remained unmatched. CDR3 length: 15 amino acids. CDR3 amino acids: CASSRTGGNTGELFF. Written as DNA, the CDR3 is TGTGCCAGCAGCCGGACAGGGGGAAACACCGGGGAGCTGTTTTTT.

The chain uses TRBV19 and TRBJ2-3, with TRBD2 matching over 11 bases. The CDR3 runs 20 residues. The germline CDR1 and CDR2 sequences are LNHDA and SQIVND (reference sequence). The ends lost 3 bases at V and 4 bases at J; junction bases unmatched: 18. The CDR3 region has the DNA TGTGCCAGTAGTATTGAATCTAGCGGGGGGCGGAGAGTAACAGCAGATACGCAGTATTTT. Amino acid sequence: CASSIESSGGRRVTADTQYF.

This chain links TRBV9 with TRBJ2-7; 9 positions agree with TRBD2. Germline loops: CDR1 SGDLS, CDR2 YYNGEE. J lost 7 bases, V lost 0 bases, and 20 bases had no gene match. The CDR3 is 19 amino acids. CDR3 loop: CASSVGPFGSGGSQGEQYF. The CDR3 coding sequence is TGTGCCAGCAGCGTAGGCCCCTTTGGTAGCGGGGGTTCTCAAGGGGAGCAGTACTTC.

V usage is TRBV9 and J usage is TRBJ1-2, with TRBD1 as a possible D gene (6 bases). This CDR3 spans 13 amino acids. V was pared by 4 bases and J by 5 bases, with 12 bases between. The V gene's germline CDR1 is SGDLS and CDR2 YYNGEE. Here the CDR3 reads CASSLIQGYGYTF. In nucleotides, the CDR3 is TGTGCCAGCAGCCTTATACAGGGTTATGGCTACACCTTC.

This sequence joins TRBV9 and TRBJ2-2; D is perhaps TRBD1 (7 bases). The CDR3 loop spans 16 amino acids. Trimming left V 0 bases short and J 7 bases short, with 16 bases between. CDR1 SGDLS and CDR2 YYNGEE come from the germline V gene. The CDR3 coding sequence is TGTGCCAGCAGCGTAGGTCAGGGGGGCTTGGTCGGGGAGCTGTTTTTT. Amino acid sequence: CASSVGQGGLVGELFF.

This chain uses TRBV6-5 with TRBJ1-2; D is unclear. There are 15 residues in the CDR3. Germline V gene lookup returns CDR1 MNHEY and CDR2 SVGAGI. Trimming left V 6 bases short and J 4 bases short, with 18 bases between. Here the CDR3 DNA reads TGTGCCAGCAGGATGACGTGGGCAGGCTCCTATGGCTACACCTTC. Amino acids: CASRMTWAGSYGYTF.

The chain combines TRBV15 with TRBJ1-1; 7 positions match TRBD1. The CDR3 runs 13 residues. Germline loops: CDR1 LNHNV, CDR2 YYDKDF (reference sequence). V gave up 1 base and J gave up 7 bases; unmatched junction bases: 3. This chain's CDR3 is CATSRVRDSEAFF. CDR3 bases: TGTGCCACCAGCAGAGTAAGGGACAGTGAAGCTTTCTTT.

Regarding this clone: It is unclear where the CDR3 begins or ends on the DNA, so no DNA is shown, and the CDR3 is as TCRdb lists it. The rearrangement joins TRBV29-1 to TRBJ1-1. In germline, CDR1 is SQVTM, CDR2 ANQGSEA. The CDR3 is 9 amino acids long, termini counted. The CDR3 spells CSVGGGSFF.

CDR3 sequence: CASSWETGQGSDTIYF. The CDR3, as DNA: TGTGCCAGCAGCTGGGAGACCGGACAGGGTTCTGACACCATATATTTT. The chain recombines TRBV5-8 with TRBJ1-3; TRBD1 aligns across 8 bases. The J segment lost 8 bases and the V segment lost 3 bases, leaving 13 bases of the junction unmatched. The CDR3 is 16 residues long. The V gene's germline CDR1 is SGHTS and CDR2 YDEGEE.

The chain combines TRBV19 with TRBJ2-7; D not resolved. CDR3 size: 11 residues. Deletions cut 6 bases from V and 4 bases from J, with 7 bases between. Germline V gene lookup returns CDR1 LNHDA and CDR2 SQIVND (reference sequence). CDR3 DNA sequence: TGTGCCAGTAGCTCAGGATACGAGCAGTACTTC. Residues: CASSSGYEQYF.

The CDR3 DNA reads as TGTGCCAGTAGTAAGCAGACTAGCGGGGGCTACTACAATGAGCAGTTCTTC. This translates into CASSKQTSGGYYNEQFF. The chain has TRBV19 and TRBJ2-1, with 12 nucleotides matching TRBD2. Trimming cost V 4 bases and J 3 bases; bases outside gene matches: 7. Germline CDR1 reads LNHDA; CDR2 reads SQIVND (reference sequence). The CDR3 covers 17 residues.

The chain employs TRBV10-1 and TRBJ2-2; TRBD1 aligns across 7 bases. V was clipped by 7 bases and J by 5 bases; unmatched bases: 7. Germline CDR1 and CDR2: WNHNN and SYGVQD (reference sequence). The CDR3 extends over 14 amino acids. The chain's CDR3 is CASNSGTDTGELFF. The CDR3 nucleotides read TGCGCCAGCAATTCCGGGACAGATACCGGGGAGCTGTTTTTT.

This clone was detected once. Written as DNA, the CDR3 is TGTGCCAGCAGCTTCCAGGGGAGCTCCTACGAGCAGTACTTC. Protein sequence: CASSFQGSSYEQYF. The chain joins TRBV7-3 to TRBJ2-7, with D possibly TRBD1 on 6 matching bases. V was trimmed by 3 bases and J by 0 bases, leaving 9 bases between them. The CDR3 is 14 residues long. Germline CDR1 is SGHTA and CDR2 is FQGTGA.

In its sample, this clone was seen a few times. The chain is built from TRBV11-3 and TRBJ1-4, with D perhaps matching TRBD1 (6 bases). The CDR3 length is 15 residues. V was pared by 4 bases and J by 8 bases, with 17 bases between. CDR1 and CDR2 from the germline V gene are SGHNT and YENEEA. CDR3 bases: TGTGCCAGCAGCTCGAAATTTAACAGGGCGGAAAAACTGTTTTTT. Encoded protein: CASSSKFNRAEKLFF.

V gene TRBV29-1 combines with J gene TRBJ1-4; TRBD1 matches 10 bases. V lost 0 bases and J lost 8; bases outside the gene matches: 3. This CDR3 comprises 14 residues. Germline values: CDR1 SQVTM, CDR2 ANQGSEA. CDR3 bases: TGCAGCGTTGAAGATCAGGGACAGGGGGAAAAACTGTTTTTT. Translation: CSVEDQGQGEKLFF.

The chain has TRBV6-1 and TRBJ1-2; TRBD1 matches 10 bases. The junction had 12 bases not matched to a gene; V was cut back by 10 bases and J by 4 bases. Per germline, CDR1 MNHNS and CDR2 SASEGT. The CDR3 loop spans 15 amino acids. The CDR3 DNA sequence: TGTGCCACCTTCGTACCGGGACAGGGGACCTATGGCTACACCTTC. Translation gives CATFVPGQGTYGYTF.

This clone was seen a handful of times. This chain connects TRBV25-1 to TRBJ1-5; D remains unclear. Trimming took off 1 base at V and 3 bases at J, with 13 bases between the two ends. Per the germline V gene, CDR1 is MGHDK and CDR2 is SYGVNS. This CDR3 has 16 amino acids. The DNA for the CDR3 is TGTGCCAGCAGTGAATCCGGCAGCGAAAACAATCAGCCCCAGCATTTT. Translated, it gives CASSESGSENNQPQHF.

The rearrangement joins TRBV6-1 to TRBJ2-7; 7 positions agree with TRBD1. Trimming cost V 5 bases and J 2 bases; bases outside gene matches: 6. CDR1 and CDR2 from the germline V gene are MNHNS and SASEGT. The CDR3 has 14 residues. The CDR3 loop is CASSHLGTAYEQYF. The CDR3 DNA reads TGTGCCAGCAGTCACCTTGGGACAGCCTACGAGCAGTACTTC.

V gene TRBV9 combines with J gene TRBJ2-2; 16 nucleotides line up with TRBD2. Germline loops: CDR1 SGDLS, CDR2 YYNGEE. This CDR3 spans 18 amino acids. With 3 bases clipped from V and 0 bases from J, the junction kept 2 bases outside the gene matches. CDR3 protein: CASSGGLAGGPNTGELFF. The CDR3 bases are TGTGCCAGCAGCGGGGGACTAGCGGGGGGGCCGAACACCGGGGAGCTGTTTTTT.

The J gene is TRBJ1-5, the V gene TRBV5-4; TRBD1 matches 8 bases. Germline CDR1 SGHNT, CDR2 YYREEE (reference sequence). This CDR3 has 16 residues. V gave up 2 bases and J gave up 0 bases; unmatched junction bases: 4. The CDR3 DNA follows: TGTGCCAGCAGCTTCCGGGACAGGTATAGCAATCAGCCCCAGCATTTT. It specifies CASSFRDRYSNQPQHF. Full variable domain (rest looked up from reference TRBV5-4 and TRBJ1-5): ETGVTQSPTHLIKTRGQQVTLRCSSQSGHNTVSWYQQALGQGPQFIFQYYREEENGRGNFPPRFSGLQFPNYSSELNVNALELDDSALYLCASSFRDRYSNQPQHFGDGTRLSIL.

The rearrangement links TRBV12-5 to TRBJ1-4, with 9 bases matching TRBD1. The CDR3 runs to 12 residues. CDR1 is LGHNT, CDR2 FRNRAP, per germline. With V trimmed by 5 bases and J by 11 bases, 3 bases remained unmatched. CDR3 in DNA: TGTGCTAGTGGTCCCGGACAGGGGAAACTGTTTTTT. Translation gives CASGPGQGKLFF.

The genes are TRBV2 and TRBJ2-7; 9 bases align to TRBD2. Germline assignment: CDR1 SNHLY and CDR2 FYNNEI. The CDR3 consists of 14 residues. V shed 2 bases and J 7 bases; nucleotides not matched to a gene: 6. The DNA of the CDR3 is TGTGCCAGCAGTGAATACGTGACTAGCGGAGAGCAGTACTTC. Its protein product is CASSEYVTSGEQYF. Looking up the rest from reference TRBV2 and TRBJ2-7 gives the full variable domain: EPEVTQTPSHQVTQMGQEVILRCVPISNHLYFYWYRQILGQKVEFLVSFYNNEISEKSEIFDDQFSVERPDGSNFTLKIRSTKLEDSAMYFCASSEYVTSGEQYFGPGTRLTVT.

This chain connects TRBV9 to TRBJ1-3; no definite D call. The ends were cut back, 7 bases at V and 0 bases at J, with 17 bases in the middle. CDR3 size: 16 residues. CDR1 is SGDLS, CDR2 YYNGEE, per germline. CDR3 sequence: CASESGSPRSGNTIYF. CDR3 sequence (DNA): TGTGCCAGCGAGAGCGGATCCCCCCGCTCTGGAAACACCATATATTTT.

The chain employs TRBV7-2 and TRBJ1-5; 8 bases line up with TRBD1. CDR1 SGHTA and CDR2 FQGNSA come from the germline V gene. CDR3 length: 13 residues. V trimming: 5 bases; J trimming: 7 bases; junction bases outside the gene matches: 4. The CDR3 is CASSPWDRQPQHF. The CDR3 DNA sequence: TGTGCCAGCAGCCCCTGGGACAGGCAGCCCCAGCATTTT.

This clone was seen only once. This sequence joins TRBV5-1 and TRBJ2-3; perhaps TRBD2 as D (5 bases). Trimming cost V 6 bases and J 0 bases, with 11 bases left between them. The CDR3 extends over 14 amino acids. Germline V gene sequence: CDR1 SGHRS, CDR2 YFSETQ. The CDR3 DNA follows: TGCGCCAGCACGCGGGTGGGTAGCACAGATACGCAGTATTTT. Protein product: CASTRVGSTDTQYF.

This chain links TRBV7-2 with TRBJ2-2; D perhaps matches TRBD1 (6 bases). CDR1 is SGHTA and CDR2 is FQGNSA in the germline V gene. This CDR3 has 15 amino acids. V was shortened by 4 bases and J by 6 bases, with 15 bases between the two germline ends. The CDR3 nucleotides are TGTGCCAGCAGCTCGTATAGCCCAGGGGCCGGGGAGCTGTTTTTT. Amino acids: CASSSYSPGAGELFF.

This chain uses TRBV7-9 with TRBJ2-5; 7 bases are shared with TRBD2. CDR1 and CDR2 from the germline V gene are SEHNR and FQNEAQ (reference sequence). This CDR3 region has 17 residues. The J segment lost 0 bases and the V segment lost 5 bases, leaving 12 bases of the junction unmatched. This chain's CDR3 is CASSRLLASGYQETQYF. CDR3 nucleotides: TGTGCCAGCAGCCGCCTTTTGGCTAGCGGATACCAAGAGACCCAGTACTTC.

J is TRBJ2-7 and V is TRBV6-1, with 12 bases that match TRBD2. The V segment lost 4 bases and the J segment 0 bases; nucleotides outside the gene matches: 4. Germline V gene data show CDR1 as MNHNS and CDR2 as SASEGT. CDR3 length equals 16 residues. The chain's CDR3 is CASSGWTSGNSYEQYF. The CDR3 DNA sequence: TGTGCCAGCAGTGGATGGACTAGCGGGAACTCCTACGAGCAGTACTTC.

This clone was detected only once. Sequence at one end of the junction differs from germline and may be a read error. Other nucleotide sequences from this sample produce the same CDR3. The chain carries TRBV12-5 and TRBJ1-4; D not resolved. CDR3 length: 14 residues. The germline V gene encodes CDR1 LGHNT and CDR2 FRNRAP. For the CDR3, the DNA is TGTGCTAGTGGTTTGGGAGGGAATAATGAAAAGCTGTTTTTT. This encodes CASGLGGNNEKLFF.